The source of this T cell receptor beta chain is a study of neurological immune-mediated disorders. The cDNA was synthesized by means of template-switch 5'RACE, which was carried out with 10-nucleotide random UMIs. MiXCR was run by TCRdb on the 5' RACE reads, yielding one entry per CDR3 protein. The sample has about 58,000 distinct CDR3 sequences, around 4% seen once. In this sample, this clonotype turned up many times. The ends were cut back, 0 bases at V and 3 bases at J, with 6 bases in the middle. The CDR3 has 13 amino acids. The germline V gene encodes CDR1 SGHRS and CDR2 YFSETQ. This chain links TRBV5-1 with TRBJ1-2, with D unclear. Specimen: PBMCs. The receptor comes from a man aged 25-40 years with multiple sclerosis. CDR3 nucleotide sequence: TGCGCCAGCAGCTTGGACGCCGACTATGGCTACACCTTC. Protein product: CASSLDADYGYTF.